This TCR beta chain was obtained from a study of blood T cell repertoires in COVID-19. Whole-study context: The origin of the acute and convalescent COVID-19 samples was the United States, Italy and Spain. The cDNA or gDNA used as material had been derived from T cells, B-cell-depleted T cells, or PBMCs.

Trimming shortened V by 5 bases and J by 7 bases, and 27 bases separated the two germline ends. Germline-derived CDR1 and CDR2 are MDHEN and SYDVKM. The CDR3 runs to 17 residues. In the authors' workflow: Amplifying reference gene primers gave estimates of nucleated cell counts. Clones were sequenced by immunoSEQ multiplex PCR, and TCRdb holds only the in-frame ones, with some missing. V, J and clone size were drawn from that table, and D and trimming were deduced from the DNA. The data show about 50,000 clones, about 85% seen once. The TCR was taken from a human donor in a cohort sampled during active COVID-19. The sequenced sample consisted of peripheral blood. The chain has TRBV28 and TRBJ2-7, with TRBD2 as a possible D gene (6 bases). CDR3 bases: TGTGCCAGCAGTCCCCCTTCCGGGAGAGGTTCCTTAGGAGAGCAGTACTTC. Residues: CASSPPSGRGSLGEQYF.